A single sample gave rise to the 27 T cell receptor beta chains below, sequenced in a study of molecular identifiers for immune sequencing clone quantification. TCRdb redid the calling of the PCR reads with MiXCR, one entry per CDR3 protein. This table has about 300,000 distinct CDR3 sequences, 20% to 25% appearing once. Sample: naive CD8+ T cells from blood, with Jurkat cell RNA spiked in. Indicated subset: FACS-sorted CD8+CD4-CCR7+CD45RA+ naive T cells. These receptor sequences come from a human donor in good health. Some libraries in this study had Jurkat cell RNA spiked in.

The V gene is TRBV7-9, the J gene TRBJ2-2; perhaps TRBD2 as D (5 bases). This CDR3 has 15 residues. Germline lookup yields CDR1 SEHNR and CDR2 FQNEAQ (reference sequence). V was clipped by 2 bases and J by 7 bases, with 14 bases between them. CDR3 in DNA: TGTGCCAGCAGCTTAAGAGAGCCCGGACTCGGGGAGCTGTTTTTT. It is translated as CASSLREPGLGELFF.

At least ten counts were recorded for this clonotype. The chain has TRBV19 and TRBJ2-7, with D tentatively TRBD1 or TRBD2 (5 bases each). The CDR3 extends over 14 amino acids. Trimming left V 5 bases short and J 3 bases short, with 14 bases between. CDR1 and CDR2 (germline): LNHDA, SQIVND (reference sequence). The CDR3: CASSSPGRNYEQYF. CDR3 sequence (DNA): TGTGCCAGTAGTTCTCCGGGACGGAACTACGAGCAGTACTTC.

This clonotype was seen many times. The CDR3 DNA reads as TGTGCCAGCAGTTTATCGGAGGGTTGGGAGACCCAGTACTTC. It encodes CASSLSEGWETQYF. The V and J genes are TRBV27 and TRBJ2-5, with D possibly TRBD2 on 6 matching bases. Per the germline V gene, CDR1 is MNHEY and CDR2 is SMNVEV (reference sequence). The V end lost 0 bases, the J end lost 5 bases, and 10 bases lay between the germline ends. The CDR3 spans 14 residues.

This clonotype was observed at least ten times. V is TRBV7-6 and J is TRBJ2-2, with D possibly TRBD2 on 6 matching bases. V lost 3 bases and J lost 6, with 14 bases in between. This CDR3 region has 15 residues. Germline V gene lookup returns CDR1 SGHVS and CDR2 FNYEAQ. The CDR3 reads CASSLEGISAGELFF. The CDR3 bases are TGTGCCAGCAGCTTGGAGGGCATTAGCGCCGGGGAGCTGTTTTTT.

This clonotype was picked up a small number of times. The chain carries TRBV7-9 and TRBJ2-5, with 12 bases identical to TRBD2. Germline V gene data show CDR1 as SEHNR and CDR2 as FQNEAQ (reference sequence). The CDR3 loop spans 16 amino acids. V lost 5 bases to trimming and J lost 5 bases; unmatched junction nucleotides: 9. CDR3 DNA sequence: TGTGCCAGCAGCGCCCGACTAGCGGGAGAAGGGGAGACCCAGTACTTC. Protein product: CASSARLAGEGETQYF.

This chain joins TRBV6-2 or TRBV6-3 and TRBJ2-3, with 11 bases aligning to TRBD2. The germline gives CDR1 MNHEY, CDR2 SVGEGT. The length of the CDR3 is 17 residues. V lost 1 base to trimming and J lost 1 base; unmatched junction nucleotides: 4. In DNA, the CDR3 is TGTGCCAGCAGTTACTTACTAGCGGGAGCCCGCACAGATACGCAGTATTTT. This codes for CASSYLLAGARTDTQYF.

Many counts were recorded for this clonotype. The V call is TRBV5-1, the J call TRBJ2-7; D is undetermined. CDR1 and CDR2 from the germline V gene are SGHRS and YFSETQ. V was shortened by 2 bases and J by 7 bases, with 10 bases between the two germline ends. The CDR3 has 12 residues. The CDR3 DNA is TGCGCCAGCAGCTTTCGTGACGAGGAGCAGTACTTC. Amino acids: CASSFRDEEQYF.

This clonotype was observed a few times. A much more abundant neighbour one base away suggests this may be a read error. The gene calls are TRBV11-2 and TRBJ2-1; D call uncertain. CDR3 length equals 15 residues. Per germline, CDR1 SGHAT and CDR2 FQNNGV. The chain's CDR3 is CASSLYLSSYNEQSF. CDR3 sequence (DNA): TGTGCCAGCAGCTTATATTTGAGCTCCTACAATGAGCAGTCCTTC.

This clonotype was picked up many times. The V gene is TRBV28, the J gene TRBJ2-7; TRBD1 might be the D (6 bases). Germline V gene data show CDR1 as MDHEN and CDR2 as SYDVKM. V lost 3 bases and J 2 bases, leaving 11 bases between the germline ends. CDR3 size: 14 residues. The CDR3, as DNA: TGTGCCAGCAGTTTCAAGACAGGCACCTACGAGCAGTACTTC. Protein product: CASSFKTGTYEQYF.

The rearrangement uses TRBV7-9 and TRBJ2-7, with D possibly TRBD1 on 6 matching bases. Germline CDR1 reads SEHNR; CDR2 reads FQNEAQ (reference sequence). Trimming left V 3 bases short and J 3 bases short, with 18 bases between. This CDR3 region has 16 residues. In nucleotides, the CDR3 is TGTGCCAGCAGCTTTGGATTGGACAGAAACCTCTACGAGCAGTACTTC. This sequence encodes CASSFGLDRNLYEQYF.

As regards this clonotype: Its ends do not fully match the called genes, so a read error is possible. The chain uses TRBV6-2 or TRBV6-3 and TRBJ2-7; D is unresolved. The CDR3 runs to 12 residues. Germline lookup yields CDR1 MNHEY and CDR2 SVGEGT. CDR3 bases: TGTGCCGGCAGCCTGAGCTCCTACGAGCAGTACTTC. Translation: CAGSLSSYEQYF.

Ten or more counts support this clonotype. This chain joins TRBV29-1 and TRBJ2-1, with 10 bases identical to TRBD1. Trimming took 3 bases from V and 8 from J; bases not matched to a gene: 16. Germline V gene lookup returns CDR1 SQVTM and CDR2 ANQGSEA. The CDR3 consists of 17 residues. The CDR3 sequence is CSVDRTAGTGDVDEQFF. The CDR3 bases are TGCAGCGTTGACCGAACGGCGGGGACAGGGGATGTTGATGAGCAGTTCTTC.

The sample holds many counts of this clonotype. The CDR3 sequence is CASSSGSTADTQYF. DNA of the CDR3: TGTGCCAGCAGTTCTGGGTCAACAGCGGATACGCAGTATTTT. The chain combines TRBV28 with TRBJ2-3; D is ambiguous. The CDR3 extends over 14 amino acids. Trimming took off 4 bases at V and 6 bases at J, with 14 bases between the two ends. The V gene's germline CDR1 is MDHEN and CDR2 SYDVKM.

The V and J genes are TRBV4-1 and TRBJ2-1, with 10 positions matching TRBD2. The germline gives CDR1 MGHRA, CDR2 YSYEKL. This CDR3 region has 19 residues. V shed 4 bases and J 9 bases; nucleotides not matched to a gene: 21. The CDR3 bases are TGCGCCAGCAGCCTCTTTAGCGGGGGGCCCGGACCCCCCCTCGGTGAGCAGTTCTTC. Protein: CASSLFSGGPGPPLGEQFF.

On this clonotype: Possible read error: a much larger clone is one base away. The chain joins TRBV12-3 or TRBV12-4 to TRBJ1-4; 7 bases line up with TRBD1. CDR3 length: 15 residues. With V trimmed by 5 bases and J by 9 bases, 12 bases remained unmatched. The CDR3 spells CASSPRGRVGKKLFF. The CDR3 DNA reads as TGTGCCAGCAGTCCAAGGGGGCGCGTCGGTAAAAAACTGTTTTTT.

At least ten counts were recorded for this clonotype. The gene calls are TRBV28 and TRBJ2-3; D unclear. Germline-derived CDR1 and CDR2 are MDHEN and SYDVKM. V lost 4 bases, J lost 4 bases, and 9 bases lay in between. The CDR3 is 13 amino acids. CDR3 nucleotide sequence: TGTGCCAGCAGTTCCCAAAACTCAGATACGCAGTATTTT. It specifies CASSSQNSDTQYF.

This clonotype was recorded many times. The gene calls are TRBV7-9 and TRBJ2-7; possible D gene TRBD2, 5 bases. The CDR3 runs to 14 residues. Looked up from germline, CDR1 is SEHNR and CDR2 is FQNEAQ (reference sequence). Trimming cost V 7 bases and J 7 bases, with 20 bases left between them. The CDR3 DNA sequence: TGTGCCAGCACCCCTCCTGGGGAGCCCAGTGAGCAGTACTTC. Translation: CASTPPGEPSEQYF.

This clonotype was found a few times. V gene TRBV3-1 combines with J gene TRBJ2-2; TRBD1 or TRBD2 may be the D gene (5 bases each). Germline CDR1 and CDR2: LGHDT and YNNKEL (reference sequence). The CDR3 sequence is 15 residues long. The V and J ends lost 5 bases and 5 bases respectively, with 15 bases between them. The CDR3 DNA reads TGTGCCAGCAGCTCTCGGGACCTCCAGACCGGGGAGCTGTTTTTT. Its translation is CASSSRDLQTGELFF.

This clonotype was recorded at least ten times. This sequence joins TRBV7-3 and TRBJ2-7, with D perhaps TRBD1 or TRBD2 (5 bases each). With 5 bases removed from V and 5 bases from J, the gap between germline ends came to 13 bases. CDR1 is SGHTA and CDR2 is FQGTGA in the germline V gene. The CDR3 has 13 amino acids. Here the CDR3 reads CASSPVSGHEQYF. CDR3 nucleotides: TGTGCCAGCAGCCCCGTTTCGGGGCACGAGCAGTACTTC.

Details on this clonotype: One base away lies a much larger clone, so this may be a sequencing read error. The J gene is TRBJ2-3, the V gene TRBV28; tentative D call: TRBD1 (5 bases). The CDR3 loop spans 15 amino acids. The V end lost 5 bases, the J end lost 4 bases, and 16 bases lay between the germline ends. Germline V gene lookup returns CDR1 MDHEN and CDR2 SYDVKM. The chain's CDR3 is CASSPPQGISDTQYF. The CDR3 coding sequence is TGTGCCAGCAGTCCCCCCCAGGGAATATCAGATACGCAGTATTTT.

The V call is TRBV28, the J call TRBJ1-4; TRBD1 matches at 8 bases. Germline trimming cut 4 bases from V and 8 bases from J; bases unmatched to any gene: 15. The CDR3 sequence is 17 residues long. Germline V lookup: CDR1 MDHEN, CDR2 SYDVKM. As DNA, the CDR3 is TGTGCCAGCAGTTCATACCAGGGGGCTGGATCGGGCGAAAAACTGTTTTTT. Translated, it gives CASSSYQGAGSGEKLFF.

This clonotype has ten or more counts. The rearrangement joins TRBV7-9 to TRBJ2-1; 8 bases fit TRBD2. Germline V CDR1 and CDR2: SEHNR, FQNEAQ (reference sequence). The length of the CDR3 is 17 residues. V was clipped by 6 bases and J by 8 bases; unmatched bases: 18. The CDR3 sequence: CASRIMRGASGLDEQFF. The CDR3 nucleotides read TGTGCCAGCAGGATTATGAGGGGGGCTAGCGGGCTGGATGAGCAGTTCTTC. Complete variable domain (other parts from reference TRBV7-9 and TRBJ2-1): DTGVSQNPRHKITKRGQNVTFRCDPISEHNRLYWYRQTLGQGPEFLTYFQNEAQLEKSRLLSDRFSAERPKGSFSTLEIQRTEQGDSAMYLCASRIMRGASGLDEQFFGPGTRLTVL.

The chain recombines TRBV27 with TRBJ1-2; tentatively, D is TRBD1 (5 bases). Trimming cost V 3 bases and J 8 bases, with 19 bases left between them. Germline V CDR1 and CDR2: MNHEY, SMNVEV (reference sequence). CDR3 length: 15 residues. CDR3 in amino acids: CASSLGSGSGIGYTF. The CDR3 coding sequence is TGTGCCAGCAGTTTGGGTTCAGGGAGCGGTATCGGCTACACCTTC.

This clonotype has ten or more counts. The V gene is TRBV3-1, the J gene TRBJ1-1, with a weak D call TRBD1 (5 bases). V lost 3 bases and J lost 1, with 15 bases in between. The germline CDR1 and CDR2 sequences are LGHDT and YNNKEL (reference sequence). The CDR3 has 16 residues. Written as DNA, the CDR3 is TGTGCCAGCAGCCAGTCGCGGGGCGCTCGGAACACTGAAGCTTTCTTT. As protein: CASSQSRGARNTEAFF.

This clonotype was observed a few times. V gene TRBV7-9 combines with J gene TRBJ1-4; tentative D call: TRBD1 (6 bases). CDR1 and CDR2 from the germline V gene are SEHNR and FQNEAQ (reference sequence). Trimming took off 2 bases at V and 7 bases at J, with 14 bases between the two ends. CDR3 length: 15 amino acids. The CDR3 DNA reads as TGTGCCAGCAGCTTAAGCCGGGGACAAGTTGAAAAACTGTTTTTT. This gives the protein CASSLSRGQVEKLFF.

The gene calls are TRBV10-3 and TRBJ2-7, with 7 bases aligning to TRBD2. The CDR3 contains 14 residues. Germline CDR1 reads ENHRY; CDR2 reads SYGVKD. J gave up 2 bases and V 7 bases, and 8 bases lay outside the gene matches. The CDR3 bases are TGTGCCATCACCCAGGGTGGGGGGGCCTACGAGCAGTACTTC. It yields the protein CAITQGGGAYEQYF.

This clonotype has ten or more counts. This chain's CDR3 is CASSLNSLAGEETQYF. The CDR3 bases are TGTGCCAGCAGCTTAAATTCGCTAGCGGGGGAAGAGACCCAGTACTTC. The chain has TRBV7-2 and TRBJ2-5; the match to TRBD2 covers 10 bases. The CDR3 loop spans 16 amino acids. V lost 2 bases, J lost 3 bases, and 6 bases stayed unmatched. Germline CDR1 reads SGHTA; CDR2 reads FQGNSA.